What follows are 27 T cell receptor beta chains derived from one specimen sequenced in a study of OX40 agonist ivuxolimab in advanced cancers. Measured with immunoSEQ multiplex PCR; TCRdb has only the in-frame clones, and not every one. This table holds tens of thousands of clones, around 90% found once. Specimen: CD4+ or CD8+ T cells sorted from blood, collected in a trial of the OX40 agonist ivuxolimab. These receptors all come from an adult with an advanced solid tumor such as melanoma, head and neck, liver or kidney cancer.

This chain uses TRBV7-8 with TRBJ2-5, with 7 bases identical to TRBD1. CDR1 SGHVS and CDR2 FQNEAQ come from the germline V gene. The CDR3 is 15 residues long. Trimming took 4 bases from V and 2 from J; bases not matched to a gene: 7. DNA of the CDR3: TGTGCCAGCAGCTCGGGACAGTGGATACAAGAGACCCAGTACTTC. Protein sequence: CASSSGQWIQETQYF.

The chain recombines TRBV7-9 with TRBJ1-4; D might be TRBD1 (6 bases). This CDR3 is built from 15 residues. V was pared by 4 bases and J by 7 bases, with 16 bases between. The V gene's germline CDR1 is SEHNR and CDR2 FQNEAQ (reference sequence). The CDR3 is CASSSQGMRGEKLFF. CDR3 sequence (DNA): TGTGCCAGCAGCTCGCAGGGGATGAGGGGTGAAAAACTGTTTTTT. The variable domain in full, with the rest retrieved from reference TRBV7-9 and TRBJ1-4, is DTGVSQNPRHKITKRGQNVTFRCDPISEHNRLYWYRQTLGQGPEFLTYFQNEAQLEKSRLLSDRFSAERPKGSFSTLEIQRTEQGDSAMYLCASSSQGMRGEKLFFGSGTQLSVL.

The chain combines TRBV4-3 with TRBJ1-4, with a weak D call TRBD1 (5 bases). This CDR3 has 16 amino acids. Trimming took off 0 bases at V and 2 bases at J, with 10 bases between the two ends. From germline, CDR1 is LGHNA and CDR2 YSLEER. Here the CDR3 reads CASSQDYGGTNEKLFF. CDR3 sequence (DNA): TGCGCCAGCAGCCAAGATTATGGGGGGACTAATGAAAAACTGTTTTTT.

The chain links TRBV6-1 to TRBJ2-1; TRBD2 is a possible D gene (6 bases). This CDR3 is built from 13 residues. Germline V gene data show CDR1 as MNHNS and CDR2 as SASEGT. V lost 6 bases, J lost 5 bases, and 11 bases lay in between. The CDR3 spells CASSREVDNEQFF. The CDR3 bases are TGTGCCAGCAGCAGGGAGGTGGACAATGAGCAGTTCTTC.

The chain recombines TRBV28 with TRBJ1-1; perhaps TRBD1 as D (5 bases). Trimming pared 6 bases from V and 0 bases from J, leaving 14 bases between. Per germline, CDR1 MDHEN and CDR2 SYDVKM. This CDR3 has 15 residues. The CDR3 spells CASRPRELMNTEAFF. The CDR3 nucleotides read TGTGCCAGCAGGCCCAGGGAGCTAATGAACACTGAAGCTTTCTTT.

The chain combines TRBV19 with TRBJ1-5; D call uncertain. V was cut by 4 bases and J by 2 bases, with 9 bases left in between. CDR1 and CDR2 from the germline V gene are LNHDA and SQIVND (reference sequence). The CDR3 totals 14 residues. In DNA, the CDR3 is TGTGCCAGTAGTAGTGGGCTAGGCAATCAGCCCCAGCATTTT. This sequence encodes CASSSGLGNQPQHF.

V gene TRBV9 combines with J gene TRBJ2-3; no firm D call. Germline V gene sequence: CDR1 SGDLS, CDR2 YYNGEE. The CDR3 runs 18 residues. The V and J ends lost 3 bases and 0 bases respectively, with 20 bases between them. The chain's CDR3 is CASSALPPLRGSTDTQYF. The CDR3 DNA reads as TGTGCCAGCAGCGCTCTTCCTCCCTTACGAGGTAGCACAGATACGCAGTATTTT.

V and J are TRBV5-4 and TRBJ2-7, with D perhaps matching TRBD2 (6 bases). This CDR3 spans 14 amino acids. Germline V CDR1 and CDR2: SGHNT, YYREEE (reference sequence). Trimming took off 4 bases at V and 2 bases at J, with 13 bases between the two ends. The CDR3 protein is CASSRDSIAYEQYF. The CDR3 bases are TGTGCCAGCAGCCGGGACTCCATAGCCTACGAGCAGTACTTC.

The CDR3 coding sequence is TGCGCCAGCAGTGTCCTGGGGGCCTACAATGAGCAGTTCTTC. It codes for CASSVLGAYNEQFF. The chain recombines TRBV5-1 with TRBJ2-1, with D perhaps assigned TRBD1 or TRBD2 (5 bases each). The length of the CDR3 is 14 residues. Germline loops: CDR1 SGHRS, CDR2 YFSETQ. The V end was cut by 5 bases, the J end by 2 bases, with 11 bases between.

The chain couples TRBV6-5 to TRBJ2-3; D gene uncertain. Germline V CDR1 and CDR2: MNHEY, SVGAGI. The CDR3 consists of 11 residues. Trimming took 4 bases from V and 7 from J, leaving 6 bases between them. The chain's CDR3 is CASSLDNTQYF. CDR3 nucleotides: TGTGCCAGCAGTTTAGACAATACGCAGTATTTT.

The V and J genes are TRBV4-1 and TRBJ1-3; perhaps TRBD1 as D (6 bases). This CDR3 is built from 16 residues. Trimming removed 3 bases from V and 5 bases from J, with 17 bases in between. Looked up from germline, CDR1 is MGHRA and CDR2 is YSYEKL. The chain's CDR3 is CASSQGVPGGRNTIYF. In nucleotides, the CDR3 is TGCGCCAGCAGCCAGGGGGTACCGGGGGGCCGAAACACCATATATTTT.

With respect to this clone: The sample holds other DNA sequences that translate to the same CDR3. This rearrangement joins TRBV28 to TRBJ1-5; D is unclear. Germline V lookup: CDR1 MDHEN, CDR2 SYDVKM. V was cut by 4 bases and J by 4 bases, with 5 bases left in between. CDR3 length: 12 residues. The CDR3 nucleotides read TGTGCCAGCAGTTCCCTAAATCAGCCCCAGCATTTT. This gives the protein CASSSLNQPQHF.

The rearrangement links TRBV4-1 to TRBJ2-3; 13 bases are a match to TRBD2. This CDR3 region has 17 residues. The junction had 7 bases not matched to a gene; V was cut back by 1 base and J by 6 bases. Germline-derived CDR1 and CDR2 are MGHRA and YSYEKL. The CDR3 DNA reads as TGCGCCAGCAGCCAAGCAGGGGTACTAGCGGGGGGGGATACGCAGTATTTT. It codes for CASSQAGVLAGGDTQYF.

The chain links TRBV5-4 to TRBJ2-7; TRBD2 aligns across 7 bases. CDR1 SGHNT and CDR2 YYREEE come from the germline V gene (reference sequence). The ends lost 7 bases at V and 5 bases at J; junction bases unmatched: 9. CDR3 length equals 13 residues. The CDR3 sequence: CASGLGGVDEQYF. The CDR3 DNA sequence: TGTGCCAGCGGGTTGGGGGGGGTAGACGAGCAGTACTTC.

The CDR3 region is CASSLEIAGGGNEQFF. The CDR3 DNA is TGTGCCAGCAGCTTAGAGATAGCGGGTGGCGGCAATGAGCAGTTCTTC. This chain links TRBV7-2 with TRBJ2-1, with 7 bases fitting TRBD2. V lost 1 base to trimming and J lost 6 bases; unmatched junction nucleotides: 9. This CDR3 has 16 residues. CDR1 is SGHTA and CDR2 is FQGNSA in the germline V gene.

The chain is built from TRBV18 and TRBJ1-2; D ambiguous. Trimming left V 1 base short and J 2 bases short, with 8 bases between. This CDR3 spans 14 amino acids. Germline loops: CDR1 KGHSH, CDR2 LQKENI. The CDR3 loop reads CASSPLAGNYGYTF. CDR3 nucleotides: TGTGCCAGCTCACCACTCGCAGGAAACTATGGCTACACCTTC.

The J gene is TRBJ2-3, the V gene TRBV6-1, with D maybe TRBD2 (5 bases). The germline CDR1 and CDR2 sequences are MNHNS and SASEGT. V was clipped by 2 bases and J by 1 base, with 10 bases between them. The CDR3 sequence is 15 residues long. The CDR3 reads CASSEYGMGTDTQYF. As DNA, the CDR3 is TGTGCCAGCAGTGAATACGGGATGGGCACAGATACGCAGTATTTT.

CDR3 nucleotides: TGTGCCAGCAACTTGGACAGGGGCCGATTTGAAGCTTTCTTT. Its protein is CASNLDRGRFEAFF. The rearrangement joins TRBV6-1 to TRBJ1-1; 9 bases agree with TRBD1. Germline CDR1 and CDR2: MNHNS and SASEGT. Germline trimming cut 7 bases from V and 7 bases from J; bases unmatched to any gene: 10. The CDR3 runs to 14 residues.

This clone is a singleton in its sample. The chain uses TRBV6-5 and TRBJ2-7; no clear D. CDR1 is MNHEY, CDR2 SVGAGI, per germline. V shed 7 bases and J shed 4 bases, with 11 bases lying between them. This CDR3 has 12 amino acids. For the CDR3, the DNA is TGTGCCAGCATCAGTCAGTTTTACGAGCAGTACTTC. As protein: CASISQFYEQYF.

This clone showed up just once. The rearrangement uses TRBV14 and TRBJ2-2, with TRBD2 identical over 12 bases. Germline V gene data show CDR1 as SGHDN and CDR2 as FVKESK. The CDR3 length is 16 residues. The trim removed 4 bases at V and 5 bases at J, leaving 5 bases unmatched. The CDR3 sequence: CASSPGLAGKTGELFF. The CDR3 DNA reads TGTGCCAGCAGCCCCGGACTAGCGGGGAAGACCGGGGAGCTGTTTTTT.

V usage is TRBV5-5 and J usage is TRBJ2-1, with TRBD1 identical over 12 bases. The germline gives CDR1 SGHKS, CDR2 YYEKEE (reference sequence). The CDR3 has 17 residues. The V gene end was trimmed by 4 bases and the J gene end by 6 bases; junction bases not matched to a gene: 11. CDR3 DNA sequence: TGTGCCAGCAGCGGGCTTTCTGGGACAGGGGGCTCCAATGAGCAGTTCTTC. Translated: CASSGLSGTGGSNEQFF.

In DNA form, the CDR3 reads TGTGCCAGCAGTTACGAGGGGAACAGGGCTGAAGCTTTCTTT. As protein: CASSYEGNRAEAFF. This rearrangement joins TRBV6-6 to TRBJ1-1; D is possibly TRBD1 (6 bases). The CDR3 totals 14 residues. CDR1 and CDR2 (germline): MNHNY, SVGAGI (reference sequence). Trimming pared 2 bases from V and 6 bases from J, leaving 13 bases between.

The J gene is TRBJ2-3, the V gene TRBV6-5; D gene unclear. The CDR3 totals 11 residues. In germline, CDR1 is MNHEY, CDR2 SVGAGI. V dropped 6 bases and J dropped 5 bases, with 6 bases sitting between them. CDR3 sequence reads: CASRSGDTQYF. CDR3 sequence (DNA): TGTGCCAGCAGGTCCGGAGATACGCAGTATTTT.

The chain links TRBV28 to TRBJ1-5; D uncertain. Trimming stripped 1 base from V and 8 bases from J, with 15 bases between. There are 15 residues in the CDR3. Per germline, CDR1 MDHEN and CDR2 SYDVKM. The CDR3 DNA is TGTGCCAGCAGTTTATACGGGAACGGGGATAAGCCCCAGCATTTT. Its translation: CASSLYGNGDKPQHF.

This clone showed up just a few times. V usage is TRBV19 and J usage is TRBJ2-3, with D possibly being TRBD2 (6 bases). Germline V gives CDR1 LNHDA, CDR2 SQIVND (reference sequence). Trimming took off 3 bases at V and 0 bases at J, with 10 bases between the two ends. The CDR3 spans 15 residues. CDR3 sequence: CASSILGGSTDTQYF. The CDR3 coding sequence is TGTGCCAGTAGTATTCTTGGGGGGAGCACAGATACGCAGTATTTT.

The rearrangement uses TRBV30 and TRBJ1-1, with D maybe TRBD1 (6 bases). From germline, CDR1 is GTSNPN and CDR2 SVGIG (reference sequence). This CDR3 is built from 12 residues. The germline V and J ends were trimmed by 4 bases and 3 bases, with 9 bases remaining between them. CDR3 bases: TGTGCCTGGAACAGGGAGGACACTGAAGCTTTCTTT. It translates to CAWNREDTEAFF.

The V and J genes are TRBV2 and TRBJ2-5; D is uncertain. CDR1 and CDR2 (germline): SNHLY, FYNNEI. The CDR3 has 11 amino acids. Trimming pared 6 bases from V and 4 bases from J, leaving 6 bases between. CDR3 sequence: CASRPIETQYF. CDR3 DNA: TGTGCCAGCAGACCGATAGAGACCCAGTACTTC.